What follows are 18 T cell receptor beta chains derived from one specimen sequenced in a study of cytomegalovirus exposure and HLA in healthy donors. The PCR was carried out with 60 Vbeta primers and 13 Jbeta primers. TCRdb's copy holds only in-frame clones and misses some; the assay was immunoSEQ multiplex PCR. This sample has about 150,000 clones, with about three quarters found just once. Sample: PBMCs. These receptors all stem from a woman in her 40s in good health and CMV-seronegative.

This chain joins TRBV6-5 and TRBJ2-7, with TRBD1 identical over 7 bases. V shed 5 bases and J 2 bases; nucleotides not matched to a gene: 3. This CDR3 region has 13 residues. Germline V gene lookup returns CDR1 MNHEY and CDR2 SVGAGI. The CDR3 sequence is CASSRDRAYEQYF. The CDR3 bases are TGTGCCAGCAGTCGGGACAGAGCCTACGAGCAGTACTTC.

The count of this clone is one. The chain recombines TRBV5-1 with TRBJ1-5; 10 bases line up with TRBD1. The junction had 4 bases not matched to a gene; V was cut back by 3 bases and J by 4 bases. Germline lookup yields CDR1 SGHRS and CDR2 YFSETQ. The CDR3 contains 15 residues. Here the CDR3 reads CASSSGQGENQPQHF. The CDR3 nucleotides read TGCGCCAGCAGCTCAGGACAGGGGGAGAATCAGCCCCAGCATTTT. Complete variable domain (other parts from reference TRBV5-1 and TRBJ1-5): KAGVTQTPRYLIKTRGQQVTLSCSPISGHRSVSWYQQTPGQGLQFLFEYFSETQRNKGNFPGRFSGRQFSNSRSEMNVSTLELGDSALYLCASSSGQGENQPQHFGDGTRLSIL.

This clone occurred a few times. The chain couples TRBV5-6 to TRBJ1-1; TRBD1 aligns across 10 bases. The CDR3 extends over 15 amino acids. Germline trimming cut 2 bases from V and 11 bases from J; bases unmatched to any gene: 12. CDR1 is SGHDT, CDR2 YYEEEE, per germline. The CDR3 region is CASSFRQGAKPAAFF. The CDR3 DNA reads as TGTGCCAGCAGCTTTCGACAGGGGGCGAAGCCTGCGGCTTTCTTT.

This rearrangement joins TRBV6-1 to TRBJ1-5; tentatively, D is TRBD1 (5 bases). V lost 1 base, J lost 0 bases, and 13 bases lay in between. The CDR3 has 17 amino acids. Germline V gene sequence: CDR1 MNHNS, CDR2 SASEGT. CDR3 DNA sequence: TGTGCCAGCAGTGAAGGTGGACACTCGGATAGCAATCAGCCCCAGCATTTT. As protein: CASSEGGHSDSNQPQHF.

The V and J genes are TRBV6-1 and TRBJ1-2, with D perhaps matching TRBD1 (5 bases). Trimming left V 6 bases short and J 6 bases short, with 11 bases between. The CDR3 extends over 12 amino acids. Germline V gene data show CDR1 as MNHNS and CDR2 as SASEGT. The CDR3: CASREGRNGYTF. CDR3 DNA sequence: TGTGCCAGCAGGGAGGGACGGAATGGCTACACCTTC.

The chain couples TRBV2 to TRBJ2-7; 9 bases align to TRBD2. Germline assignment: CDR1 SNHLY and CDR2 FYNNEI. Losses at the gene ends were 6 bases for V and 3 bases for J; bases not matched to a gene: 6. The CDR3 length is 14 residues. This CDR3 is CASRPASGNYEQYF. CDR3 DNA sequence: TGTGCCAGCAGACCGGCTAGCGGGAACTACGAGCAGTACTTC.

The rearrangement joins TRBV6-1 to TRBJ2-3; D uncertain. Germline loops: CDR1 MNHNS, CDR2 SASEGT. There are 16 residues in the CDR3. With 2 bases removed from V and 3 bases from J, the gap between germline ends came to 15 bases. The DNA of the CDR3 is TGTGCCAGCAGTGAACCCGGGTCGGTACGGACAGATACGCAGTATTTT. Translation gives CASSEPGSVRTDTQYF.

The CDR3 is CASSTQTGNTIYF. The CDR3 DNA reads TGTGCCAGCAGCACACAAACTGGAAACACCATATATTTT. The chain employs TRBV7-2 and TRBJ1-3; no clear D gene. The V and J ends lost 5 bases and 2 bases respectively, with 7 bases between them. The CDR3 extends over 13 amino acids. Germline CDR1 and CDR2: SGHTA and FQGNSA.

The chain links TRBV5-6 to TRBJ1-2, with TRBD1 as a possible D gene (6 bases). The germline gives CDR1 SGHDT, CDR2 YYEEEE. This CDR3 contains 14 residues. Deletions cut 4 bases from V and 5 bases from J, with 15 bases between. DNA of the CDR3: TGTGCCAGCAGCGGGGGCGACAGAGCGTATGGCTACACCTTC. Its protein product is CASSGGDRAYGYTF.

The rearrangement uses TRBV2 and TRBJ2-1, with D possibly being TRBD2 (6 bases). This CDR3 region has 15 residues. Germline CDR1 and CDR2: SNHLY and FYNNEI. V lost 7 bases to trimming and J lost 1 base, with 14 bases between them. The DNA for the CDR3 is TGTGCCAGCATCTCCGGGACTCGTTCCTACAATGAGCAGTTCTTC. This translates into CASISGTRSYNEQFF.

This CDR3 is CASGLVVNGGNYGYTF. The CDR3 nucleotides read TGTGCTAGTGGTTTGGTAGTTAACGGAGGGAACTATGGCTACACCTTC. This chain uses TRBV12-5 with TRBJ1-2; D gene uncertain. Trimming removed 0 bases at V and 2 bases at J, with 13 bases between. There are 16 residues in the CDR3. Germline V gene lookup returns CDR1 LGHNT and CDR2 FRNRAP. Full variable domain (remainder filled in from reference TRBV12-5 and TRBJ1-2): DARVTQTPRHKVTEMGQEVTMRCQPILGHNTVFWYRQTMMQGLELLAYFRNRAPLDDSGMPKDRFSAEMPDATLATLKIQPSEPRDSAVYFCASGLVVNGGNYGYTFGSGTRLTVV.

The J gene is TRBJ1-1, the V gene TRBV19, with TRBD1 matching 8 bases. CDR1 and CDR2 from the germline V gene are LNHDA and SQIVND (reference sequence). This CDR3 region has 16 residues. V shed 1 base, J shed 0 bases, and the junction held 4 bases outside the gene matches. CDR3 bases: TGTGCCAGTAGTATAGTAGGGGGACAGGTGAACACTGAAGCTTTCTTT. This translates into CASSIVGGQVNTEAFF.

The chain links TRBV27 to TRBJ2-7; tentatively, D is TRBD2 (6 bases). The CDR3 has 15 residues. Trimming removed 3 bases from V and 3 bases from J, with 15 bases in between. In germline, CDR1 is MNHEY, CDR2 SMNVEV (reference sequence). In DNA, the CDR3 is TGTGCCAGCAGTTTGTCCGGGGGACCCTACTACGAGCAGTACTTC. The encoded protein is CASSLSGGPYYEQYF.

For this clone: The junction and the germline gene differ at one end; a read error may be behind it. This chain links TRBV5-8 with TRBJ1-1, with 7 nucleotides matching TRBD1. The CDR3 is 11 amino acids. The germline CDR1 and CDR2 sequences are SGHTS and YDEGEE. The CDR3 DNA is TGTGCCAGCAGCTTTACAGGGGCCACCTACTTT. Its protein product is CASSFTGATYF. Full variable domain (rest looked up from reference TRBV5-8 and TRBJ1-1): EAGVTQSPTHLIKTRGQQATLRCSPISGHTSVYWYQQALGLGLQFLLWYDEGEERNRGNFPPRFSGRQFPNYSSELNVNALELEDSALYLCASSFTGATYFGQGTRLTVV.

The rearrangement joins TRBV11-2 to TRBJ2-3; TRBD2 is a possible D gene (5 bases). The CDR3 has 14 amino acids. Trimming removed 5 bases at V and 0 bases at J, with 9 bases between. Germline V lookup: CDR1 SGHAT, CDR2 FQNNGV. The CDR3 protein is CASSRDLSTDTQYF. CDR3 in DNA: TGTGCCAGCAGCCGGGATTTGAGCACAGATACGCAGTATTTT.

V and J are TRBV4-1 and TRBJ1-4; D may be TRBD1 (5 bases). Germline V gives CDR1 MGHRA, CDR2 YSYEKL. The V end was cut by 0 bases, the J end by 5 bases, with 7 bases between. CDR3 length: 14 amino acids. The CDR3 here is CASSQDRGNEKLFF. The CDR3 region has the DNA TGCGCCAGCAGCCAAGATCGGGGGAATGAAAAACTGTTTTTT.

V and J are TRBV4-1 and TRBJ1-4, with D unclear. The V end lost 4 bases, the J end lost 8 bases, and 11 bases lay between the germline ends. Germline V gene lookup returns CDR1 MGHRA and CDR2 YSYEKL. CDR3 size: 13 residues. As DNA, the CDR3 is TGCGCCAGCAGCCCCGATTTTCGGGAAAAACTGTTTTTT. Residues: CASSPDFREKLFF.

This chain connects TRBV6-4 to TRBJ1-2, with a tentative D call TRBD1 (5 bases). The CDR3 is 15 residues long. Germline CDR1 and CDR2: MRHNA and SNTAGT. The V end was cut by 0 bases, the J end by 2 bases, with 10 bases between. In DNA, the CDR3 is TGTGCCAGCAGTGACTCGATTGCAGGGAACTATGGCTACACCTTC. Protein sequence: CASSDSIAGNYGYTF.